This T cell receptor (beta chain) was documented in a study of blood T cells in healthy people across ages. Sample-barcoded 5' priming and a J-beta primer mix drove a second PCR of roughly 6 to 12 cycles. TCRdb independently ran MiXCR on the 5' RACE reads; one entry per CDR3 protein. The data contain about 800,000 distinct CDR3 sequences, around half of them singletons. The CDR3 sequence is 13 residues long. Germline loops: CDR1 SNHLY, CDR2 FYNNEI. There are a few counts of this clonotype. The clonotype comes from a man older than 75 in good health. The sample was blood. The V gene is TRBV2, the J gene TRBJ2-7; TRBD2 agrees at 7 bases. The end of the DNA aligns better with TRBJ2-4, so the J call may be wrong. This CDR3 reads CASTWGLLNIQYF. The CDR3 bases are TGTGCCAGCACTTGGGGACTACTGAACATTCAGTACTTC.